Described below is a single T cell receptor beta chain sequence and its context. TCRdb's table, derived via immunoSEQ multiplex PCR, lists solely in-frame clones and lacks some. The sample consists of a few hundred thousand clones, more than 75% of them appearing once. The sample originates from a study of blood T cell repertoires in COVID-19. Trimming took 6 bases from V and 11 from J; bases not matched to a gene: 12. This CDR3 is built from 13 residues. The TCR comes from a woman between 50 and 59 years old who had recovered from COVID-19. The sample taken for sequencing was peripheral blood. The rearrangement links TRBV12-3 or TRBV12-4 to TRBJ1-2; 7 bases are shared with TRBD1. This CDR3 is CASRKGVQGEYTF. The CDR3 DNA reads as TGTGCCAGCAGAAAAGGGGTCCAGGGGGAGTACACCTTC.